This is a list of T cell receptor beta chains from one sample in a study of control samples from healthy donors and cancer patients. The assay was immunoSEQ multiplex PCR, and TCRdb's table has in-frame clones only and misses some. This table has some 130,000 clones, 92% appearing once. Sequencing was done on a sample of blood. The receptors derive from a woman aged 50 to 60 in good health. Both conserved end residues are part of each CDR3.

v_call | cdr3_aa
TRBV10-1 | CASSESPDSGTELSEQYF
TRBV9 | CASSKWNGLAVSTDTQYF
TRBV2 | CANSPGPSTDTQYF
TRBV5-1 | CASSLVGPPGGGYTF
TRBV19 | CASSIPLAKNIQYF
TRBV7-9 | CASSLVAGNTEAFF
TRBV30 | CAWSFVTDTQYF
TRBV7-9 | CASSLRDSRNQPQHF
TRBV3-1/TRBV3-2 | CASSRTGGNTIYF
TRBV5-5 | CASSLGLAGDGVTQYF
TRBV28 | CASTKYDTEAFF
TRBV5-1 | CASSPGQGFEQYF
TRBV27 | CASSNRGNQPQHF
TRBV18 | CASSGGQAGLGEQYF
TRBV6-5 | CASSYSTGVYGYTF
TRBV30 | CAWSPTHYTDTQYF
TRBV27 | CASSLAGGGGYTF
TRBV19 | CASRTVSGGHSPLHF
TRBV6-5 | CASTRGGFSYEQYF
TRBV5-6 | CASSGGTESSGNTIYF
TRBV19 | CASSIVPGLGTEAFF
TRBV6-5 | CASSYSPGTEAFF
TRBV2 | CASSYDRGQSYGYTF
TRBV3-1/TRBV3-2 | CASSSRGLASNPDTQYF
TRBV2 | CASRPRQGGNSPLHF
TRBV2 | CASSEVRSSYNEQFF
TRBV19 | CATRGRGGTDTQYF
TRBV3-1/TRBV3-2 | CASSPPVFSGNTIYF
TRBV27 | CASTILSAGPTSPLHF
TRBV10-2 | CASSEAGVSGANTQYF
TRBV3-1/TRBV3-2 | CASSQIAGLLQETQYF
TRBV18 | CASSPPERQGYEQYF
TRBV2 | CASRADSTTQPQHF
TRBV10-3 | CAIRGQGVTEAFF
TRBV19 | CASKRGAFFTTEAFF
TRBV5-1 | CASSFGQGTSTDTQYF
TRBV21-1 | CASSLRGQGTNYGYTF
TRBV4-1 | CASSQGSGTSYEQYF
TRBV10-2 | CASGTGYNEQFF
TRBV4-1 | CASSQGGTSTDTQYF
TRBV20-1 | CSASLRTVTSTDTQYF
TRBV28 | CASNNRWAGERYF
TRBV7-9 | CASSLMAGANVLTF
TRBV18 | CASSDNLGGLLEQFF
TRBV6-1 | CASSESGTSLPNQYF
TRBV30 | CAWTLFSNYGYTF
TRBV5-5 | CASSLGQGAIQYF
TRBV19 | CASSVRGQGFADNQPQHF
TRBV2 | CASSELGRSTGELFF
TRBV5-1 | CASSLESSTNYGYTF
TRBV7-2 | CASSLAGPKPTDTQYF
TRBV5-5 | CASSLLLRDRVSISGNTIYF
TRBV5-5 | CASSLANYGYTF
TRBV5-4 | CASSLDPGANTGELFF
TRBV18 | CASSPPWGQGSYEQYF
TRBV12-3/TRBV12-4 | CASSLEGDTQYF
TRBV7-6 | CASSPQAGGPNTGELFF
TRBV2 | CASRAVPKGELFF
TRBV6-5 | CASSPGQRQRYTF
TRBV19 | CASSMDRSPNEKLFF